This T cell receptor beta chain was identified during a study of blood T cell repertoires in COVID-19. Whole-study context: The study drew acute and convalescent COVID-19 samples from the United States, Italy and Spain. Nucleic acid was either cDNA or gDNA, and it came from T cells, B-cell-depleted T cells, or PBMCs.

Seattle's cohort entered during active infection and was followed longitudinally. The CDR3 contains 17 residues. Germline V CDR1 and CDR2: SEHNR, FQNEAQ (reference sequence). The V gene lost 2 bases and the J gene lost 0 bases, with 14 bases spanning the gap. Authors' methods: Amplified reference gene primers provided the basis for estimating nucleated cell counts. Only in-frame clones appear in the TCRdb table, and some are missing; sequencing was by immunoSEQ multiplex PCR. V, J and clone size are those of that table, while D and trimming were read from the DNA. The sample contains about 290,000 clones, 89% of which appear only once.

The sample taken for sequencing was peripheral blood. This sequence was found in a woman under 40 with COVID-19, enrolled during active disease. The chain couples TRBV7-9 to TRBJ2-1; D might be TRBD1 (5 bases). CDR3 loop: CASSLRPGLSSYNEQFF. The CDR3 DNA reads TGTGCCAGCAGCTTACGTCCAGGGTTGAGCTCCTACAATGAGCAGTTCTTC.